This T cell receptor beta chain was identified during a study of cytomegalovirus exposure and HLA in healthy donors. After removal of 5 bases from V and 1 base from J, the junction contained 3 bases not matched to a gene. This CDR3 is built from 14 residues. Per the germline V gene, CDR1 is SEHNR and CDR2 is FQNEAQ (reference sequence). The PCR employed 60 Vbeta primers together with 13 Jbeta primers. Libraries were prepared by immunoSEQ multiplex PCR; TCRdb keeps only in-frame clonotypes and omits some of them. The sample yields about 87,000 clones, more than 75% seen once. In its sample, this clone was seen a few times.

This chain uses TRBV7-9 with TRBJ1-1, with TRBD1 matching 8 bases. The sequence came from a middle-aged woman in good health and CMV-seronegative. Sequenced sample: PBMCs. In DNA, the CDR3 is TGTGCCAGCAGCCCGGGACAGGCGAACACTGAAGCTTTCTTT. Translation gives CASSPGQANTEAFF.